This T cell receptor beta chain was captured in a study of regulatory T cells in long-lasting Graves disease. With iRepertoire HTBI primers and Arm-PCR of CDR3 regions, TCR beta libraries were built. TCRdb processed the multiplex PCR reads anew with MiXCR; each CDR3 protein has one entry. This sample has 560,000 or so distinct CDR3 sequences; 15% to 20% occur once, and the top ten carry approximately 12%. Germline V gives CDR1 SGHRS, CDR2 YFSETQ. The CDR3 consists of 14 residues. The V end lost 4 bases, the J end lost 4 bases, and 15 bases lay between the germline ends. Noted time point: newly diagnosed GD, antithyroid drugs for less than 3 months. Making the TCR library involved RNA that had been extracted from PBMCs. This same sample was also part of a study on T cells in Graves' hyperthyroidism and ophthalmopathy. That paper notes: Aged 18 to 65, the patients had hyperthyroidism that was newly diagnosed and had lasted under 2 months.

The chain uses TRBV5-1 and TRBJ2-7; a possible D gene is TRBD1 (8 bases). Sequencing was performed on peripheral blood mononuclear cells (PBMCs), taken at new diagnosis, from a patient treated with antithyroid drugs. This clonotype was sampled from a young man with Graves disease. The CDR3 nucleotides are TGCGCCAGCAGCACTGGACAGGGAGGGTACGAGCAGTACTTC. This codes for CASSTGQGGYEQYF.